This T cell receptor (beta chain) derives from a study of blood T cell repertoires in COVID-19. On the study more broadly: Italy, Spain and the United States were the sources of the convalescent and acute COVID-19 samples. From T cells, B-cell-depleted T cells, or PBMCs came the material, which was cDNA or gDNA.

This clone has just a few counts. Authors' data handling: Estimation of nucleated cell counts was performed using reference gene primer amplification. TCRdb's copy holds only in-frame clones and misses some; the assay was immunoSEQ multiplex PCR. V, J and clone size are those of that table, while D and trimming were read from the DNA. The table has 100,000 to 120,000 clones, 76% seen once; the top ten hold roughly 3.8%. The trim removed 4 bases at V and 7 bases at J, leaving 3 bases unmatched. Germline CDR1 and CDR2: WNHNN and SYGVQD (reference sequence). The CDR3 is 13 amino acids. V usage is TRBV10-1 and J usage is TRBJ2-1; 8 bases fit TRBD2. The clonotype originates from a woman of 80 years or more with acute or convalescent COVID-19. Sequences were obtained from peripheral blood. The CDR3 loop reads CASSAAGVNEQFF. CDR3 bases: TGCGCCAGCAGTGCAGCGGGAGTGAATGAGCAGTTCTTC.